The 27 T cell receptor beta chains below come from one sample, sequenced in a study of shared clonotypes between healthy human individuals. The table came from immunoSEQ multiplex PCR; TCRdb's copy has only in-frame clones and leaves some out. The profile shows roughly 2.2 million clones, roughly 93% of them singletons. The material sequenced was naive CD4+ T cells from PBMCs. Subset described: CD45RA+ positively selected. Receptors originate from a young man in good health. Some clones in this sample may be carry-over from other donors' samples.

J is TRBJ2-7 and V is TRBV6-5; tentatively, D is TRBD1 (6 bases). V was shortened by 2 bases and J by 5 bases, with 10 bases between the two germline ends. CDR3 length equals 13 residues. The germline V gene has CDR1 MNHEY and CDR2 SVGAGI. The CDR3 bases are TGTGCCAGCAGTTACGGTGGGGGCAACGAGCAGTACTTC. Translation: CASSYGGGNEQYF.

This clone was detected a few times. The J gene is TRBJ2-2, the V gene TRBV9; TRBD1 might be the D (6 bases). Trimming pared 0 bases from V and 7 bases from J, leaving 13 bases between. Germline V gene data show CDR1 as SGDLS and CDR2 as YYNGEE. CDR3 length: 15 amino acids. Here the CDR3 reads CASSVANRAGGELFF. CDR3 nucleotides: TGTGCCAGCAGCGTAGCGAACAGGGCGGGCGGGGAGCTGTTTTTT.

This clone has only a few counts. Here the CDR3 omits its conserved ending phenylalanine or tryptophan, so a read error is the likely source. The DNA is left out, because the CDR3 cannot be placed on it with certainty; the CDR3 is given as TCRdb lists it. V is TRBV5-4 and J is TRBJ1-4; the D call of TRBD1 is as the table states it, not checked on the DNA. The CDR3 spans 12 residues, counting both ends. CDR1 is SGHNT, CDR2 YYREEE, per germline (reference sequence). CDR3 sequence: CASSLQGQTPSV.

This sequence joins TRBV14 and TRBJ1-1; D is unresolved. The CDR3 is 12 amino acids. V lost 5 bases to trimming and J lost 3 bases, with 7 bases between them. Germline CDR1 SGHDN, CDR2 FVKESK. The CDR3 bases are TGTGCCAGCAGCGTCCGGGACACTGAAGCTTTCTTT. It is translated as CASSVRDTEAFF.

The chain combines TRBV6-4 with TRBJ2-3; TRBD2 agrees at 11 bases. The CDR3 runs 16 residues. V lost 4 bases, J lost 0 bases, and 3 bases stayed unmatched. Per the germline V gene, CDR1 is MRHNA and CDR2 is SNTAGT. CDR3 nucleotides: TGTGCCAGCAGTGCCCGGACTAGCGGGAGCACAGATACGCAGTATTTT. Its protein product is CASSARTSGSTDTQYF.

This chain links TRBV5-1 with TRBJ2-7, with TRBD2 matching over 8 bases. The CDR3 is 15 residues long. Germline loops: CDR1 SGHRS, CDR2 YFSETQ. Germline trimming cut 3 bases from V and 6 bases from J; bases unmatched to any gene: 11. CDR3 DNA: TGCGCCAGCAGCTGGGGTGGACTAGCCGCTAGCGAGCAGTACTTC. Protein: CASSWGGLAASEQYF.

This sequence joins TRBV5-1 and TRBJ2-7, with D possibly being TRBD1 (7 bases). Deletions cut 1 base from V and 7 bases from J, with 12 bases between. The CDR3 is made up of 13 amino acids. Germline V gives CDR1 SGHRS, CDR2 YFSETQ. The CDR3 coding sequence is TGCGCCAGCAGCTTGAAGGGGGCGGGAGAGCAGTACTTC. Its protein is CASSLKGAGEQYF.

CDR3: CASSIPPRSSGANVLTF. Here the CDR3 DNA reads TGTGCCAGTAGTATACCCCCGAGGAGCTCTGGGGCCAACGTCCTGACTTTC. The rearrangement joins TRBV19 to TRBJ2-6, with D unresolved. Trimming shortened V by 2 bases and J by 0 bases, and 11 bases separated the two germline ends. Germline values: CDR1 LNHDA, CDR2 SQIVND (reference sequence). This CDR3 spans 17 amino acids.

V usage is TRBV18 and J usage is TRBJ2-4; D not certain. CDR1 and CDR2 (germline): KGHSH, LQKENI. V lost 5 bases, J lost 7 bases, and 15 bases lay in between. This CDR3 contains 14 residues. CDR3 sequence (DNA): TGTGCCAGCTCAACCAAGACGGGTCAGAACATTCAGTACTTC. Translated: CASSTKTGQNIQYF.

The V and J genes are TRBV6-5 and TRBJ2-7; 9 positions agree with TRBD1. The CDR3 spans 14 residues. V lost 5 bases, J lost 6 bases, and 8 bases stayed unmatched. The germline V gene encodes CDR1 MNHEY and CDR2 SVGAGI. CDR3 region: CASSMDRGDFEQYF. The DNA for the CDR3 is TGTGCCAGCAGTATGGACAGGGGTGATTTCGAGCAGTACTTC.

Worth noting for this clone: The same CDR3 is also encoded by other DNA sequences in this sample. The chain carries TRBV5-1 and TRBJ2-1; no definite D call. The V gene's germline CDR1 is SGHRS and CDR2 YFSETQ. V lost 0 bases, J lost 7 bases, and 2 bases lay in between. The CDR3 consists of 11 residues. The CDR3 DNA is TGCGCCAGCAGCTTGGATAATGAGCAGTTCTTC. The encoded protein is CASSLDNEQFF.

The sample holds one count of this clone. The rearrangement joins TRBV6-5 to TRBJ1-1; no firm D call. In germline, CDR1 is MNHEY, CDR2 SVGAGI. The CDR3 length is 12 residues. V lost 11 bases, J lost 0 bases, and 10 bases lay in between. CDR3 residues: CAAGGMNTEAFF. In DNA, the CDR3 is TGTGCCGCAGGAGGGATGAACACTGAAGCTTTCTTT.

This chain uses TRBV10-3 with TRBJ1-2; D gene unclear. V lost 0 bases to trimming and J lost 5 bases, with 13 bases between them. Per the germline V gene, CDR1 is ENHRY and CDR2 is SYGVKD. This CDR3 has 15 residues. The CDR3 DNA follows: TGTGCCATCAGTGAGTCGCTGGGTATGGGGTATGGCTACACCTTC. Its protein is CAISESLGMGYGYTF.

This clone was recorded only once. The chain links TRBV20-1 to TRBJ2-4; D is ambiguous. The CDR3 length is 11 residues. V lost 0 bases to trimming and J lost 5 bases, with 2 bases between them. Germline lookup yields CDR1 DFQATT and CDR2 SNEGSKA (reference sequence). In DNA form, the CDR3 reads TGCAGTGCTAGAGATCAAAACATTCAGTACTTC. Amino acids: CSARDQNIQYF.

The chain is built from TRBV18 and TRBJ1-3; weak D call: TRBD1 (5 bases). Deletions cut 6 bases from V and 2 bases from J, with 14 bases between. Germline CDR1 KGHSH, CDR2 LQKENI. This CDR3 comprises 15 residues. The CDR3 region is CASSSGAGTGNTIYF. The CDR3 DNA reads as TGTGCCAGCTCCAGTGGGGCAGGAACTGGAAACACCATATATTTT. Using reference TRBV18 and TRBJ1-3 for the parts outside the CDR3, the full variable domain is NAGVMQNPRHLVRRRGQEARLRCSPMKGHSHVYWYRQLPEEGLKFMVYLQKENIIDESGMPKERFSAEFPKEGPSILRIQQVVRGDSAAYFCASSSGAGTGNTIYFGEGSWLTVV.

The V and J genes are TRBV30 and TRBJ1-4, with 8 bases matching TRBD1. This CDR3 comprises 16 residues. Germline V gives CDR1 GTSNPN, CDR2 SVGIG (reference sequence). J was trimmed by 7 bases and V by 2 bases; bases with no gene match: 12. This CDR3 reads CAWSPARGLVVEKLFF. The CDR3, as DNA: TGTGCCTGGAGTCCTGCCAGGGGGCTCGTAGTTGAAAAACTGTTTTTT.

The V gene is TRBV19, the J gene TRBJ2-1; no firm D call. From germline, CDR1 is LNHDA and CDR2 SQIVND (reference sequence). This CDR3 is 12 amino acids long. The V end was cut by 5 bases, the J end by 8 bases, with 10 bases between. The CDR3 bases are TGTGCCAGTAGTGAAACAGATGATGAGCAGTTCTTC. It specifies CASSETDDEQFF.

V gene TRBV28 combines with J gene TRBJ2-3; no firm D call. The germline V gene encodes CDR1 MDHEN and CDR2 SYDVKM. Trimming stripped 2 bases from V and 0 bases from J, with 12 bases between. The length of the CDR3 is 16 residues. The CDR3 DNA reads TGTGCCAGCAGTTTACGGCGGAAGACTAGCACAGATACGCAGTATTTT. It is translated as CASSLRRKTSTDTQYF.

The chain recombines TRBV27 with TRBJ2-3; 7 positions match TRBD2. CDR3 length equals 17 residues. Per germline, CDR1 MNHEY and CDR2 SMNVEV (reference sequence). V gave up 0 bases and J gave up 0 bases; unmatched junction bases: 6. CDR3 nucleotides: TGTGCCAGCAGTTTATCTCGCGGGAGTGGGAGCACAGATACGCAGTATTTT. It encodes CASSLSRGSGSTDTQYF.

The rearrangement joins TRBV5-4 to TRBJ2-5; TRBD2 agrees at 9 bases. The trim removed 2 bases at V and 5 bases at J, leaving 7 bases unmatched. Germline V gene sequence: CDR1 SGHNT, CDR2 YYREEE (reference sequence). The CDR3 totals 15 residues. The CDR3 loop reads CASSFPTSGLETQYF. DNA of the CDR3: TGTGCCAGCAGCTTCCCAACTAGCGGGCTGGAGACCCAGTACTTC.

The rearrangement links TRBV2 to TRBJ2-3, with D unclear. The CDR3 spans 14 residues. V lost 0 bases and J lost 4, with 8 bases in between. The germline V gene encodes CDR1 SNHLY and CDR2 FYNNEI. CDR3 region: CASSEAVRADTQYF. CDR3 sequence (DNA): TGTGCCAGCAGTGAAGCCGTCCGGGCAGATACGCAGTATTTT.

The chain employs TRBV27 and TRBJ2-2; 9 nucleotides line up with TRBD2. This CDR3 has 20 residues. With 3 bases clipped from V and 6 bases from J, the junction kept 20 bases outside the gene matches. Germline loops: CDR1 MNHEY, CDR2 SMNVEV (reference sequence). The CDR3 loop reads CASSFESPSGSGSFAGELFF. The DNA of the CDR3 is TGTGCCAGCAGTTTCGAATCCCCTAGTGGTAGCGGGAGTTTTGCCGGGGAGCTGTTTTTT.

Only one count was recorded for this clone. The rearrangement joins TRBV7-2 to TRBJ2-1; 8 bases map to TRBD2. Germline V CDR1 and CDR2: SGHTA, FQGNSA. Trimming cost V 2 bases and J 1 base; bases outside gene matches: 10. This CDR3 region has 18 residues. CDR3 coding DNA: TGTGCCAGCAGCTTATTGGCTCCCACTAGCGGTTCCTACAATGAGCAGTTCTTC. It specifies CASSLLAPTSGSYNEQFF.

This chain links TRBV28 with TRBJ1-1; TRBD1 aligns across 7 bases. V gave up 7 bases and J gave up 4 bases; unmatched junction bases: 6. Germline CDR1 is MDHEN and CDR2 is SYDVKM. CDR3 length: 13 residues. The CDR3 sequence: CASKKTGTTEAFF. The CDR3 DNA follows: TGTGCCAGCAAGAAGACAGGGACCACTGAAGCTTTCTTT.

The chain recombines TRBV9 with TRBJ1-1, with 7 bases aligning to TRBD1. The germline CDR1 and CDR2 sequences are SGDLS and YYNGEE. Trimming took 0 bases from V and 11 from J; bases not matched to a gene: 13. The CDR3 is made up of 15 amino acids. CDR3 loop: CASSVESGTAFRAFF. The CDR3 coding sequence is TGTGCCAGCAGCGTAGAATCCGGGACAGCCTTCCGGGCTTTCTTT.

The rearrangement joins TRBV19 to TRBJ1-4, with D possibly being TRBD1 (6 bases). The V and J ends lost 5 bases and 8 bases respectively, with 12 bases between them. Germline assignment: CDR1 LNHDA and CDR2 SQIVND (reference sequence). This CDR3 region has 13 residues. The chain's CDR3 is CASSYRVREKLFF. CDR3 in DNA: TGTGCCAGTAGTTACAGGGTGCGAGAAAAACTGTTTTTT.

The chain couples TRBV27 to TRBJ2-7; D perhaps matches TRBD2 (5 bases). This CDR3 spans 17 amino acids. Germline CDR1 is MNHEY and CDR2 is SMNVEV (reference sequence). The V end lost 1 base, the J end lost 5 bases, and 21 bases lay between the germline ends. CDR3 sequence (DNA): TGTGCCAGCAGTTTATGGGCGGGCCTAACCGGACGGGACGAGCAGTACTTC. This sequence encodes CASSLWAGLTGRDEQYF.